The 15 T cell receptor beta chains in this list originate from one sample, sequenced in a study of graft-versus-host responses after intestinal transplantation. Repertoires were generated with immunoSEQ multiplex PCR, while TCRdb's copy carries only in-frame clones and drops some. This sample yields roughly 90,000 clones, of which over 80% are seen a single time; 5.5% to 7% belongs to the top ten. What these receptors recognize is not known. Material: unstimulated CD8+ T cells sorted from spleen or lymph node cells, obtained before intestinal transplant. The receptors derive from a human donor who received an intestinal transplant.

This chain connects TRBV23-1 to TRBJ2-2; D may be TRBD2 (7 bases). TRBV23-1 is labeled an ORF, and its function is uncertain. This CDR3 is built from 17 residues. Trimming cost V 3 bases and J 8 bases, with 22 bases left between them. The CDR3 coding sequence is TGCGCCAGCAGTCACCCCCAGGGGACTAAGCTTTATGGGGAGCTGTTTTTT. Amino acid sequence: CASSHPQGTKLYGELFF.

The gene calls are TRBV15 and TRBJ2-5; no reliable D call. This CDR3 region has 16 residues. CDR1 is LNHNV and CDR2 is YYDKDF in the germline V gene (reference sequence). V was pared by 0 bases and J by 3 bases, with 14 bases between. CDR3 sequence (DNA): TGTGCCACCAGCAGAGATAAGGCCAGCGAAAAAGAGACCCAGTACTTC. This codes for CATSRDKASEKETQYF.

The chain employs TRBV6-5 and TRBJ1-5; D possibly corresponds to TRBD1 (5 bases). CDR1 and CDR2 (germline): MNHEY, SVGAGI. This CDR3 has 13 amino acids. V was shortened by 4 bases and J by 6 bases, with 10 bases between the two germline ends. The CDR3 region is CASSSFRGQPQHF. The DNA for the CDR3 is TGTGCCAGCAGTTCATTTAGGGGTCAGCCCCAGCATTTT.

The chain recombines TRBV7-6 with TRBJ1-2; 7 positions agree with TRBD1. Looked up from germline, CDR1 is SGHVS and CDR2 is FNYEAQ. V lost 1 base to trimming and J lost 8 bases; unmatched junction nucleotides: 7. This CDR3 region has 14 residues. CDR3 region: CASSLDGTVRGYTF. The CDR3 DNA reads TGTGCCAGCAGCTTAGATGGGACAGTGAGAGGCTACACCTTC.

The rearrangement links TRBV30 to TRBJ1-2; D is undetermined. Per germline, CDR1 GTSNPN and CDR2 SVGIG (reference sequence). The V end lost 1 base, the J end lost 7 bases, and 22 bases lay between the germline ends. CDR3 size: 16 residues. Written as DNA, the CDR3 is TGTGCCTGGAGTGACCTCAACAGAATGCCAGGTGCTGGCTACACCTTC. Protein product: CAWSDLNRMPGAGYTF.

Turning to this clone: Different DNA sequences within this sample yield the same CDR3. The rearrangement links TRBV4-1 to TRBJ2-7; 10 bases are shared with TRBD2. Looked up from germline, CDR1 is MGHRA and CDR2 is YSYEKL. The trim removed 0 bases at V and 6 bases at J, leaving 8 bases unmatched. The CDR3 is 16 residues long. DNA for the CDR3: TGCGCCAGCAGCCAAGATAGCGAGCGGGGGGGCCGCGAGCAGTACTTC. Its translation: CASSQDSERGGREQYF.

In its sample, this clone was seen once. The chain's CDR3 is CASRSGSSYNEQFF. The CDR3 DNA reads TGTGCCAGCAGGTCCGGGAGCTCCTACAATGAGCAGTTCTTC. This sequence joins TRBV6-1 and TRBJ2-1, with D perhaps matching TRBD2 (6 bases). Trimming shortened V by 6 bases and J by 0 bases, and 9 bases separated the two germline ends. The germline V gene has CDR1 MNHNS and CDR2 SASEGT. The CDR3 runs to 14 residues.

This clone was seen a few times. This may stem from a read error, because a much larger clone lies one nucleotide away. The CDR3 loop reads CASSQAWEQETQYF. The CDR3 bases are TGTGCCAGCAGCCAAGCGTGGGAGCAAGAGACCCAGTACTTC. V is TRBV4-2 and J is TRBJ2-5; D might be TRBD2 (5 bases). The V gene's germline CDR1 is LGHNA and CDR2 YNFKEQ. Trimming stripped 1 base from V and 2 bases from J, with 8 bases between. CDR3 length: 14 amino acids.

The chain is built from TRBV6-5 and TRBJ1-2, with D uncertain. The CDR3 consists of 14 residues. Per germline, CDR1 MNHEY and CDR2 SVGAGI. V lost 6 bases to trimming and J lost 3 bases, with 14 bases between them. The CDR3 coding sequence is TGTGCCAGCAGCCAAACTGGCGGTTACTATGGCTACACCTTC. Residues: CASSQTGGYYGYTF.

The chain has TRBV7-6 and TRBJ2-1; no definite D call. This CDR3 comprises 13 residues. Germline CDR1 SGHVS, CDR2 FNYEAQ. The germline V and J ends were trimmed by 0 bases and 7 bases, with 7 bases remaining between them. In DNA, the CDR3 is TGTGCCAGCAGCTTAGCAACATCGAATGAGCAGTTCTTC. As protein: CASSLATSNEQFF. Looking up the rest from reference TRBV7-6 and TRBJ2-1 gives the full variable domain: GAGVSQSPRYKVTKRGQDVALRCDPISGHVSLYWYRQALGQGPEFLTYFNYEAQQDKSGLPNDRFSAERPEGSISTLTIQRTEQRDSAMYRCASSLATSNEQFFGPGTRLTVL.

The DNA for the CDR3 is TGTGCCAGCAGTGAGGTAGGGTCCTACGAGCAGTACTTC. This encodes CASSEVGSYEQYF. This chain uses TRBV6-5 with TRBJ2-7; D is undetermined. From germline, CDR1 is MNHEY and CDR2 SVGAGI. Trimming shortened V by 5 bases and J by 1 base, and 9 bases separated the two germline ends. The CDR3 consists of 13 residues.

This chain connects TRBV7-9 to TRBJ2-7, with D possibly TRBD1 on 6 matching bases. This CDR3 region has 16 residues. The V gene lost 5 bases and the J gene lost 2 bases, with 19 bases spanning the gap. Germline CDR1 reads SEHNR; CDR2 reads FQNEAQ (reference sequence). CDR3 DNA sequence: TGTGCCAGCAGCCCCAGAGCCGGGACAAATACCTACGAGCAGTACTTC. Translated, it gives CASSPRAGTNTYEQYF.

This clone was found once. V is TRBV13 and J is TRBJ2-7, with TRBD2 matching 8 bases. The ends lost 7 bases at V and 5 bases at J; junction bases unmatched: 10. CDR3 length: 14 amino acids. Looked up from germline, CDR1 is PRHDT and CDR2 is FYEKMQ (reference sequence). The CDR3 reads CASKRVTSVDEQYF. The CDR3 coding sequence is TGTGCCAGCAAAAGGGTGACTAGCGTGGACGAGCAGTACTTC.

V is TRBV5-6 and J is TRBJ2-1; TRBD2 matches 8 bases. Germline CDR1 is SGHDT and CDR2 is YYEEEE. The CDR3 is 13 amino acids. V lost 4 bases to trimming and J lost 4 bases; unmatched junction nucleotides: 1. CDR3: CASSPGGYNEQFF. CDR3 bases: TGTGCCAGCAGCCCGGGGGGGTACAATGAGCAGTTCTTC.

About this clone itself: Germline and junction disagree at one end, which may indicate a read error. The genes are TRBV6-5 and TRBJ1-4; D gene unclear. The CDR3 is 12 residues long. Germline V gene sequence: CDR1 MNHEY, CDR2 SVGAGI. The CDR3 bases are TGTGCCAGCAGGTCCTTTAATGAAAAACTGTTATTT. The encoded protein is CASRSFNEKLLF.